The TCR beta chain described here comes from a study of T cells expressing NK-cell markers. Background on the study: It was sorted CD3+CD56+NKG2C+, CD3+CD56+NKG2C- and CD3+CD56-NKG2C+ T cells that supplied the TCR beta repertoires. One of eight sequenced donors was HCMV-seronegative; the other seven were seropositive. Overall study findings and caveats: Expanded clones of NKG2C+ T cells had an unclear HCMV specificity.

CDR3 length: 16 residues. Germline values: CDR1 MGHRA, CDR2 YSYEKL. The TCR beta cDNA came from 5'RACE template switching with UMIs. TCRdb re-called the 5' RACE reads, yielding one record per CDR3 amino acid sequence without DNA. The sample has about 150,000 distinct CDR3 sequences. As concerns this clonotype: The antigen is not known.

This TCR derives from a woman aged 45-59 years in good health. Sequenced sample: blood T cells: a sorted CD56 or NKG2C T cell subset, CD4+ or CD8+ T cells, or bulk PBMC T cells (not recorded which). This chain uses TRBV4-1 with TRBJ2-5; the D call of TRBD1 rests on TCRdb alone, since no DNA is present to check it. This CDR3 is CASSQGVTGLQETQYF.